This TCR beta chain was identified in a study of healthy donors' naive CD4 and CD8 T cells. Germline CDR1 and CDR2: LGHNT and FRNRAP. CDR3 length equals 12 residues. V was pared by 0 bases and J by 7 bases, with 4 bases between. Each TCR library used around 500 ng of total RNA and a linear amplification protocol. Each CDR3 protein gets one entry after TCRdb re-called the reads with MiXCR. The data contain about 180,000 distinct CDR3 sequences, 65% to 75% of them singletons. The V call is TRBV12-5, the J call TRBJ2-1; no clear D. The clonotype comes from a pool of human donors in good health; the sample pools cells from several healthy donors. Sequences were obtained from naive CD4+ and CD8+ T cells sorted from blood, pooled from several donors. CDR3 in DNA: TGTGCTAGTGGTTTGGTACAAAATGAGCAGTTCTTC. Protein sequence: CASGLVQNEQFF.